Listed below are T cell receptor beta chains from one sample, sequenced in a study of cytomegalovirus exposure and HLA in healthy donors. Profiled with immunoSEQ multiplex PCR; TCRdb holds only in-frame clones, not every one. The repertoire holds 65,000 to 80,000 clones, with 90% to 95% as singletons. Sequenced material: PBMCs. These receptors all come from a woman under 30 in good health and CMV-seropositive. Both conserved end residues are part of each CDR3. Each record gives: clone size, J gene, D gene, V gene, CDR3 DNA, CDR3 protein. A D gene is named only where the DNA matches it firmly. The listing skips clone size in some rows; elsewhere it reads once, few, many or a size class.

- | TRBJ2-2 | TRBD2 | TRBV7-9 | TGTGCCACCGAGACTAGCCTCGGGGAGCTGTTTTTT | CATETSLGELFF
- | TRBJ1-1 | - | TRBV11-2 | TGTGCCAGCAGCCTCACCGGGGGGAAGCTTTTCACTGAAGCTTTCTTT | CASSLTGGKLFTEAFF
- | TRBJ2-7 | TRBD1 | TRBV19 | TGTGCCAGTAGTGTGGACAGGGAAGCCATCTCCTACGAGCAGTACTTC | CASSVDREAISYEQYF
- | TRBJ2-2 | TRBD2 | TRBV4-2 | TGTGCCAGCAGCCAAGATTCCGCTAGCGGGGGTGCCGGGGAGCTGTTTTTT | CASSQDSASGGAGELFF
once | TRBJ2-3 | - | TRBV2 | TGTGCCAGCAGTGAATTGGTACTTCCCACAGATACGCAGTATTTT | CASSELVLPTDTQYF
- | TRBJ1-1 | TRBD1 | TRBV2 | TGTGCCAGCAGTGATCGGGTGACAGGGCTAACCATGGAAGCTTTCTTT | CASSDRVTGLTMEAFF
- | TRBJ2-2 | TRBD2 | TRBV29-1 | TGCAGCGTTGTTGCCGCGTGGGAGGGAAACACCGGGGAGCTGTTTTTT | CSVVAAWEGNTGELFF
- | TRBJ2-4 | - | TRBV30 | TGTGCCTGGAGTAGGGCAGGCGGGGAGAAAAACATTCAGTACTTC | CAWSRAGGEKNIQYF
- | TRBJ1-3 | - | TRBV30 | TGTGCCTCCGGGACAGGAAACACCATATATTTT | CASGTGNTIYF
- | TRBJ2-3 | TRBD2 | TRBV5-5 | TGTGCCAGCAGCCAACCCCGGGGGGGGAGCACAGATACGCAGTATTTT | CASSQPRGGSTDTQYF
- | TRBJ2-1 | - | TRBV4-1 | TGCGCCAGCAGCCAAAGGGGGGGCAATGAGCAGTTCTTC | CASSQRGGNEQFF
- | TRBJ1-2 | TRBD1 | TRBV6-1 | TGTGCCAGCACCTCGGACAGGGGGCAGGTCTATGGCTACACCTTC | CASTSDRGQVYGYTF
- | TRBJ2-5 | TRBD2 | TRBV6-5 | TGTGCCAGCAGGCGACTAGCGGGGTCCCAAGAGACCCAGTACTTC | CASRRLAGSQETQYF